These 3 T cell receptor beta chains were all obtained from the same sample, sequenced in a study of T cell responses to AZD1222 COVID-19 vaccine. Method: immunoSEQ multiplex PCR; TCRdb's copy keeps in-frame clones and lacks some. The data show 83,000 or so clones, roughly 90% seen once. The material sequenced was peripheral blood, taken 28 days after the second AZD1222 dose. These receptors were collected from an adult who received the AZD1222 COVID-19 vaccine.

The chain links TRBV19 to TRBJ1-4, with TRBD1 matching over 9 bases. Trimming cost V 1 base and J 5 bases; bases outside gene matches: 5. CDR3 length equals 16 residues. Germline V CDR1 and CDR2: LNHDA, SQIVND (reference sequence). CDR3 protein: CASSIVVGTGNEKLFF. CDR3 coding DNA: TGTGCCAGTAGTATAGTCGTCGGGACAGGGAATGAAAAACTGTTTTTT.

The rearrangement joins TRBV27 to TRBJ1-3, with TRBD1 matching 8 bases. V lost 5 bases, J lost 2 bases, and 5 bases stayed unmatched. CDR1 is MNHEY and CDR2 is SMNVEV in the germline V gene (reference sequence). The CDR3 totals 15 residues. CDR3 sequence (DNA): TGTGCCAGCAGTATGACAGGGGTTCCTGGAAACACCATATATTTT. Protein sequence: CASSMTGVPGNTIYF.

J is TRBJ2-7 and V is TRBV4-1; 11 positions agree with TRBD1. The J segment lost 7 bases and the V segment lost 4 bases, leaving 9 bases of the junction unmatched. The CDR3 loop spans 15 amino acids. Germline loops: CDR1 MGHRA, CDR2 YSYEKL. CDR3 DNA: TGCGCCAGCAGCCCTAGTGGACAGGGGGCTCGGGAGCAGTACTTC. Translation gives CASSPSGQGAREQYF.